This entry concerns a single T cell receptor beta chain. No antigen is known for it. V shed 2 bases and J shed 4 bases, with 5 bases lying between them. The CDR3 has 12 residues. CDR1 and CDR2 (germline): SEHNR, FQNEAQ (reference sequence). The data were obtained in a study of long-term antiretroviral therapy in people with HIV. It was version v3.0 of the immunoSEQ assay that was run at survey level. The repertoire was sequenced with immunoSEQ multiplex PCR; TCRdb's copy has only in-frame clones and lacks some. The repertoire holds roughly 29,000 clones, with 75% to 85% as singletons. General observations from the study: HIV repertoires showed narrower CDR3 length ranges than controls. Pre-ART expanded clones dominated the repertoire at every time point. Diversity rose after ART but stayed below transplant donor controls.

The sequences come from unsorted PBMCs, collected 0.3 years after starting antiretroviral therapy. The receptor's source is a man aged 35-49 years with HIV. The chain employs TRBV7-9 and TRBJ2-5; D not certain. CDR3 residues: CASSLFGETQYF. As DNA, the CDR3 is TGTGCCAGCAGCTTATTTGGAGAGACCCAGTACTTC.